Each of the 28 T cell receptor beta chains below was sequenced from the same sample in a study of technical replicates of blood from a few donors (dated by TCRdb to 2015 to 2018). The receptor library was made with the immunoSEQ multiplex PCR assay. The clones in this table, taken by TCRdb from immuneACCESS, are in-frame only. Not every clone is retained; where verified, under half of the shortfall comes from an unresolved V gene, and the cause of the rest is unknown. Here the sample has approximately 92,000 clones; approximately 95% occur a single time. Around 0.21% of the sample is in the top ten clones. The source material was T cells isolated from PBMCs. These receptors were taken from a human donor in good health.

The chain couples TRBV7-9 to TRBJ1-3; no definite D call. The CDR3 runs 15 residues. Germline V CDR1 and CDR2: SEHNR, FQNEAQ (reference sequence). V gave up 4 bases and J gave up 0 bases, with 10 bases separating them. CDR3 nucleotide sequence: TGTGCCAGCAGCTATAGCTTACTCTCTGGAAACACCATATATTTT. This encodes CASSYSLLSGNTIYF.

The rearrangement joins TRBV7-9 to TRBJ2-7, with TRBD2 identical over 7 bases. This CDR3 contains 14 residues. V lost 1 base and J lost 3; bases outside the gene matches: 3. The germline V gene encodes CDR1 SEHNR and CDR2 FQNEAQ (reference sequence). The CDR3 sequence is CASSLEWTSYEQYF. CDR3 coding DNA: TGTGCCAGCAGCTTAGAGTGGACTAGCTACGAGCAGTACTTC.

The chain recombines TRBV4-2 with TRBJ1-2; 8 bases are shared with TRBD1. The CDR3 is made up of 17 amino acids. Losses at the gene ends were 2 bases for V and 4 bases for J; bases not matched to a gene: 12. Looked up from germline, CDR1 is LGHNA and CDR2 is YNFKEQ. In DNA, the CDR3 is TGTGCCAGCAGCCAACCAAGGACAGGGTTATTGCGCTATGGCTACACCTTC. As protein: CASSQPRTGLLRYGYTF.

The rearrangement uses TRBV6-1 and TRBJ2-3; 9 nucleotides agree with TRBD1. The CDR3 length is 15 residues. CDR1 is MNHNS and CDR2 is SASEGT in the germline V gene. V dropped 5 bases and J dropped 4; count of bases not matched to a gene: 7. The CDR3 here is CASSPRDRVADTQYF. The CDR3, as DNA: TGTGCCAGCAGTCCCCGGGACAGGGTGGCAGATACGCAGTATTTT.

V usage is TRBV29-1 and J usage is TRBJ2-5; no definite D call. Germline V gene data show CDR1 as SQVTM and CDR2 as ANQGSEA. The CDR3 has 12 amino acids. V was cut by 3 bases and J by 3 bases, with 8 bases left in between. The chain's CDR3 is CSVDSLKETQYF. The CDR3, as DNA: TGCAGCGTTGACTCGTTAAAAGAGACCCAGTACTTC.

The rearrangement uses TRBV11-2 and TRBJ2-1; no firm D call. This CDR3 has 12 residues. V was cut by 3 bases and J by 5 bases, with 5 bases left in between. CDR1 and CDR2 (germline): SGHAT, FQNNGV. CDR3 in DNA: TGTGCCAGCAGCTTCACTCACAATGAGCAGTTCTTC. Translated, it gives CASSFTHNEQFF.

This chain connects TRBV4-2 to TRBJ2-6; D remains ambiguous. Germline-derived CDR1 and CDR2 are LGHNA and YNFKEQ. This CDR3 spans 18 amino acids. The V end lost 0 bases, the J end lost 0 bases, and 12 bases lay between the germline ends. The CDR3 is CASSQELVVGSGANVLTF. The CDR3 DNA sequence: TGTGCCAGCAGCCAAGAACTTGTCGTTGGCTCTGGGGCCAACGTCCTGACTTTC.

This clone was seen just once. This sequence joins TRBV4-1 and TRBJ2-3, with D possibly TRBD1 on 6 matching bases. V lost 6 bases, J lost 1 base, and 20 bases lay in between. The CDR3 has 17 residues. Per the germline V gene, CDR1 is MGHRA and CDR2 is YSYEKL. CDR3 nucleotide sequence: TGCGCCAGCAGACAACTAGGGGGTAGGGGTCGCACAGATACGCAGTATTTT. It translates to CASRQLGGRGRTDTQYF.

CDR3: CASSLDYRPYEQYF. CDR3 DNA sequence: TGTGCCAGCAGCCTCGACTACCGACCCTACGAGCAGTACTTC. This chain uses TRBV14 with TRBJ2-7, with a possible D match to TRBD2 (5 bases). V lost 4 bases and J lost 2, with 12 bases in between. Germline CDR1 reads SGHDN; CDR2 reads FVKESK. The CDR3 sequence is 14 residues long.

The V and J genes are TRBV13 and TRBJ2-3; D might be TRBD2 (6 bases). CDR1 and CDR2 (germline): PRHDT, FYEKMQ (reference sequence). Trimming shortened V by 4 bases and J by 4 bases, and 21 bases separated the two germline ends. The CDR3 spans 17 residues. The chain's CDR3 is CASSSGADGRTPDTQYF. CDR3 DNA: TGTGCCAGCAGCTCTGGCGCAGACGGGAGAACTCCAGATACGCAGTATTTT.

The chain recombines TRBV9 with TRBJ2-5; TRBD2 matches at 12 bases. The germline gives CDR1 SGDLS, CDR2 YYNGEE. The CDR3 sequence is 17 residues long. The J segment lost 1 base and the V segment lost 0 bases, leaving 4 bases of the junction unmatched. Here the CDR3 DNA reads TGTGCCAGCAGCGTAGCTCTAGCGGGAGGGAGCCAAGAGACCCAGTACTTC. Translating gives CASSVALAGGSQETQYF.

This clone was recorded only once. The rearrangement links TRBV27 to TRBJ1-5; D is ambiguous. The CDR3 contains 15 residues. Looked up from germline, CDR1 is MNHEY and CDR2 is SMNVEV (reference sequence). V lost 6 bases, J lost 2 bases, and 14 bases lay in between. CDR3 region: CASSRSANGNQPQHF. Here the CDR3 DNA reads TGTGCCAGCAGCCGAAGCGCGAATGGCAATCAGCCCCAGCATTTT.

This sequence joins TRBV9 and TRBJ2-3; 7 nucleotides match TRBD2. Unmatched junction bases numbered 8, after V lost 4 bases and J lost 0 bases. Germline V gene lookup returns CDR1 SGDLS and CDR2 YYNGEE. This CDR3 is built from 16 residues. The chain's CDR3 is CASSQIAGTSTDTQYF. The CDR3 coding sequence is TGTGCCAGCAGCCAAATAGCGGGCACTAGCACAGATACGCAGTATTTT.

This chain links TRBV28 with TRBJ1-5; D not resolved. Trimming stripped 5 bases from V and 5 bases from J, with 13 bases between. Germline loops: CDR1 MDHEN, CDR2 SYDVKM. CDR3 length: 14 amino acids. In DNA form, the CDR3 reads TGTGCCAGCAGTCCAACAGAGGGTGATCAGCCCCAGCATTTT. Translating gives CASSPTEGDQPQHF.

The CDR3 bases are TGTGCCAGCAGGGCAGGGGGCGGTAAGGATGAGCAGTTCTTC. It yields the protein CASRAGGGKDEQFF. The chain couples TRBV28 to TRBJ2-1; 8 bases map to TRBD1. The V segment lost 6 bases and the J segment 8 bases; nucleotides outside the gene matches: 9. CDR3 size: 14 residues. The germline gives CDR1 MDHEN, CDR2 SYDVKM.

This rearrangement joins TRBV4-1 to TRBJ2-1; TRBD1 might be the D (5 bases). The CDR3 covers 19 residues. Germline V CDR1 and CDR2: MGHRA, YSYEKL. V was pared by 0 bases and J by 8 bases, with 26 bases between. CDR3 amino acids: CASSQEWAGQPPEMDEQFF. In DNA form, the CDR3 reads TGCGCCAGCAGCCAAGAGTGGGCAGGGCAACCCCCCGAAATGGATGAGCAGTTCTTC.

The V call is TRBV11-2, the J call TRBJ1-1; D unresolved. CDR3 length equals 13 residues. The germline gives CDR1 SGHAT, CDR2 FQNNGV. V lost 1 base and J 5 bases, leaving 8 bases between the germline ends. The CDR3 region is CASSLGQRTEAFF. In DNA, the CDR3 is TGTGCCAGCAGCTTAGGGCAGAGGACTGAAGCTTTCTTT. The full variable domain, completed using reference TRBV11-2 and TRBJ1-1, is EAGVAQSPRYKIIEKRQSVAFWCNPISGHATLYWYQQILGQGPKLLIQFQNNGVVDDSQLPKDRFSAERLKGVDSTLKIQPAKLEDSAVYLCASSLGQRTEAFFGQGTRLTVV.

The genes are TRBV9 and TRBJ2-1; TRBD2 aligns across 7 bases. The germline V gene encodes CDR1 SGDLS and CDR2 YYNGEE. The CDR3 has 18 amino acids. After removal of 3 bases from V and 3 bases from J, the junction contained 15 bases not matched to a gene. The CDR3 DNA is TGTGCCAGCAGCGGACGAGTGGAAAGGTGGGGGGGCTACAATGAGCAGTTCTTC. As protein: CASSGRVERWGGYNEQFF.

The chain joins TRBV19 to TRBJ1-1; TRBD1 matches at 10 bases. J lost 0 bases, V lost 4 bases, and 2 bases had no gene match. This CDR3 has 15 residues. CDR1 LNHDA and CDR2 SQIVND come from the germline V gene (reference sequence). CDR3 nucleotides: TGTGCCAGTAGTAAAGGGACAGGGGTGAACACTGAAGCTTTCTTT. This codes for CASSKGTGVNTEAFF.

The rearrangement uses TRBV7-9 and TRBJ2-7, with D perhaps TRBD2 (6 bases). The germline V gene has CDR1 SEHNR and CDR2 FQNEAQ (reference sequence). There are 13 residues in the CDR3. The germline V and J ends were trimmed by 4 bases and 3 bases, with 10 bases remaining between them. The CDR3 region is CASSSGVSYEQYF. For the CDR3, the DNA is TGTGCCAGCAGCTCGGGAGTTAGCTACGAGCAGTACTTC.

The chain links TRBV5-4 to TRBJ2-6, with D tentatively TRBD2 (6 bases). V was shortened by 4 bases and J by 1 base, with 21 bases between the two germline ends. Germline V CDR1 and CDR2: SGHNT, YYREEE (reference sequence). The CDR3 contains 19 residues. In DNA, the CDR3 is TGTGCCAGCAGCCCTACTGCGGGACGGATCCAGTCTGGGGCCAACGTCCTGACTTTC. It specifies CASSPTAGRIQSGANVLTF.

The gene calls are TRBV7-9 and TRBJ2-7; 10 bases are shared with TRBD2. This CDR3 has 16 residues. After removal of 5 bases from V and 0 bases from J, the junction contained 7 bases not matched to a gene. CDR1 and CDR2 (germline): SEHNR, FQNEAQ (reference sequence). The CDR3 bases are TGTGCCAGCAGCCCCAGACTAGCGGGCAGCTCCTACGAGCAGTACTTC. Translation gives CASSPRLAGSSYEQYF.

The V gene is TRBV7-9, the J gene TRBJ2-1; 9 positions agree with TRBD2. The V gene's germline CDR1 is SEHNR and CDR2 FQNEAQ (reference sequence). This CDR3 is built from 15 residues. V was clipped by 5 bases and J by 1 base; unmatched bases: 3. The CDR3 sequence is CASSVSGRSYNEQFF. The CDR3 DNA reads TGTGCCAGCAGCGTAAGCGGGAGGTCCTACAATGAGCAGTTCTTC.

This chain uses TRBV7-9 with TRBJ1-5; 7 nucleotides match TRBD1. This CDR3 region has 16 residues. J was trimmed by 0 bases and V by 6 bases; bases with no gene match: 8. CDR1 SEHNR and CDR2 FQNEAQ come from the germline V gene (reference sequence). The chain's CDR3 is CASSIGGRYSNQPQHF. In nucleotides, the CDR3 is TGTGCCAGCAGTATAGGGGGCCGGTATAGCAATCAGCCCCAGCATTTT.

The chain is built from TRBV10-2 and TRBJ1-2; D might be TRBD1 (6 bases). Trimming pared 4 bases from V and 0 bases from J, leaving 12 bases between. The CDR3 is 15 residues long. Germline lookup yields CDR1 WSHSY and CDR2 SAAADI. The CDR3: CASSGWGPANYGYTF. The CDR3 DNA sequence: TGCGCCAGCAGTGGCTGGGGGCCAGCTAACTATGGCTACACCTTC.

The V gene is TRBV19, the J gene TRBJ2-1, with TRBD1 matching over 8 bases. The CDR3 runs 15 residues. V was pared by 5 bases and J by 4 bases, with 7 bases of the junction left unmatched. The germline gives CDR1 LNHDA, CDR2 SQIVND (reference sequence). The CDR3 loop reads CASSLSGTGYNEQFF. CDR3 nucleotide sequence: TGTGCCAGTAGTCTCTCCGGGACAGGTTACAATGAGCAGTTCTTC.

The rearrangement links TRBV5-5 to TRBJ1-1; D is unresolved. The CDR3 covers 13 residues. V lost 4 bases to trimming and J lost 3 bases, with 10 bases between them. The germline gives CDR1 SGHKS, CDR2 YYEKEE (reference sequence). DNA of the CDR3: TGTGCCAGCAGCACATATATGTACACTGAAGCTTTCTTT. This translates into CASSTYMYTEAFF.

The chain combines TRBV5-1 with TRBJ2-7; 7 bases line up with TRBD1. CDR1 and CDR2 (germline): SGHRS, YFSETQ. The junction had 27 bases not matched to a gene; V was cut back by 9 bases and J by 3 bases. The CDR3 consists of 19 residues. DNA of the CDR3: TGCGCCACCTCCCCCCCCAACAGACAGGGCCCAAATACCCACTACGAGCAGTACTTC. This codes for CATSPPNRQGPNTHYEQYF.